This TCR beta chain was sequenced for a study of regulatory T cells in long-lasting Graves disease. About the research overall: Graves' patients with a new diagnosis had received antithyroid drugs under 3 months.

According to the study, TCR beta libraries were built with iRepertoire HTBI primers and CDR3-region Arm-PCR. TCRdb passed the multiplex PCR reads through MiXCR, listing each CDR3 protein once. The data show 360,000 or so distinct CDR3 sequences, 16% seen once. Time point: newly diagnosed GD, antithyroid drugs for less than 3 months. The authors made the TCR library using RNA they extracted from PBMCs. V lost 0 bases, J lost 0 bases, and 9 bases lay in between. CDR3 size: 16 residues. CDR1 and CDR2 from the germline V gene are MNHEY and SVGEGT. The same data also contributed to another study, on T cells in Graves' hyperthyroidism and ophthalmopathy. From that report: RT-PCR in the first round (using the HTBI primer set) targeted the TCR CDR3.

Specimen: peripheral blood mononuclear cells (PBMCs), collected at new diagnosis, from a patient treated with antithyroid drugs. The TCR was taken from a man in his forties with Graves disease. This sequence joins TRBV6-2 or TRBV6-3 and TRBJ1-5, with a possible D match to TRBD1 (6 bases). The CDR3 DNA reads as TGTGCCAGCAGTTACTCGTTGGACAGTAGCAATCAGCCCCAGCATTTT. Translating gives CASSYSLDSSNQPQHF.